The entry below describes one T cell receptor (beta chain). CDR3 size: 13 residues. Germline V gives CDR1 LNHDA, CDR2 SQIVND (reference sequence). V was shortened by 2 bases and J by 7 bases, with 6 bases between the two germline ends. This specimen comes from a study of blood T cell repertoires in COVID-19. Study information: Whether acute or convalescent, the COVID-19 samples came from the United States, Italy and Spain. T cells, B-cell-depleted T cells, or PBMCs supplied cDNA or gDNA.

Study processing details: Nucleated cell counts were estimated from reference gene primer amplification. Produced via immunoSEQ multiplex PCR; TCRdb's table is partial and in-frame only. The V and J calls and the clone size are those of that table, but D and trimming were determined from the DNA. The sample has over 60,000 clones; around 82% are singletons. V gene TRBV19 combines with J gene TRBJ1-6; tentative D call: TRBD1 (5 bases). The origin of this receptor is a man older than 75 with active COVID-19. Sample: peripheral blood. The CDR3 protein is CASSIQGNSPLHF. The CDR3 DNA reads as TGTGCCAGTAGTATACAGGGCAATTCACCCCTCCACTTT.